These 4 T cell receptor beta chains originate from one sample sequenced in a study of tumor T cells in aggressive B-cell lymphoma. Measured with immunoSEQ multiplex PCR; TCRdb has only the in-frame clones, and not every one. The sample consists of 10,000 or so clones, almost 85% of them appearing once. Sequences were obtained from tumor tissue. The receptors here all came from an adult with diffuse large B cell lymphoma.

Remarks on this clone: In the same sample, other DNA sequences code for this CDR3. The gene calls are TRBV6-1 and TRBJ2-7; 7 nucleotides match TRBD1. With 4 bases clipped from V and 2 bases from J, the junction kept 5 bases outside the gene matches. The CDR3 totals 14 residues. Germline CDR1 and CDR2: MNHNS and SASEGT. This CDR3 reads CASSAYRGPYEQYF. CDR3 coding DNA: TGTGCCAGCAGTGCCTACAGGGGACCCTACGAGCAGTACTTC.

The gene calls are TRBV5-4 and TRBJ2-4, with TRBD2 as a possible D gene (5 bases). The CDR3 extends over 16 amino acids. The germline CDR1 and CDR2 sequences are SGHNT and YYREEE (reference sequence). The V gene lost 0 bases and the J gene lost 0 bases, with 10 bases spanning the gap. CDR3 DNA: TGTGCCAGCAGCTTGGCTGGCGGACTAGCCAAAAACATTCAGTACTTC. Its protein product is CASSLAGGLAKNIQYF.

The chain recombines TRBV29-1 with TRBJ1-1, with 10 bases lining up with TRBD1. The V and J ends lost 8 bases and 1 base, in that order; junction bases with no gene match: 10. The CDR3 is 15 residues long. From germline, CDR1 is SQVTM and CDR2 ANQGSEA. CDR3 region: CSIGGTGVGNTEAFF. The CDR3 coding sequence is TGCAGCATTGGAGGGACAGGGGTGGGGAACACTGAAGCTTTCTTT.

The V and J genes are TRBV19 and TRBJ1-1, with 11 bases that match TRBD1. This CDR3 is 13 amino acids long. Per germline, CDR1 LNHDA and CDR2 SQIVND (reference sequence). Trimming cost V 8 bases and J 5 bases; bases outside gene matches: 4. CDR3: CASRDRGRTEAFF. In DNA form, the CDR3 reads TGTGCCAGTCGGGACAGGGGGAGAACTGAAGCTTTCTTT.